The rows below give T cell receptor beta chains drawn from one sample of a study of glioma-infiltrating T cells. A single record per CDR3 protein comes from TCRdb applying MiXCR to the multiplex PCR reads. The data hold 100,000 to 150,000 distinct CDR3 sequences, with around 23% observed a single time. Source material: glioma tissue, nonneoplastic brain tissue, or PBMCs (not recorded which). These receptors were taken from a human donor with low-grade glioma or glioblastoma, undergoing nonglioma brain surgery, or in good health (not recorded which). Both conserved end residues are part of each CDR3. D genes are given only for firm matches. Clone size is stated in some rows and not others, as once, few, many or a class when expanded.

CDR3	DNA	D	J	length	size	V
CAAAQQVTNYGYTF	TGTGCCGCCGCCCAACAGGTTACTAACTATGGCTACACCTTC	-	TRBJ1-2	14	many	TRBV28
CSCYRGPLTEAFF	TGCAGCTGTTACAGGGGCCCTCTCACTGAAGCTTTCTTT	TRBD1	TRBJ1-1	13	-	TRBV29-1
CSVEDLGTPNKIVTQYF	TGCAGCGTTGAAGATCTTGGGACACCCAACAAGATAGTAACGCAGTATTTT	-	TRBJ2-3	17	few	TRBV29-1
CASEAPLSTYEQYF	TGTGCCAGCGAAGCCCCACTATCAACCTACGAGCAGTACTTC	-	TRBJ2-7	14	many	TRBV2
CSARGLAGVRWACEQFF	TGCAGTGCTAGAGGACTAGCGGGAGTCCGGTGGGCTTGTGAGCAGTTCTTC	TRBD2	TRBJ2-1	17	many	TRBV20-1
CASKREGLRETQYF	TGTGCCAGCAAGCGGGAGGGCCTGCGAGAGACCCAGTACTTC	TRBD2	TRBJ2-5	14	-	TRBV2
CASSPRLAGGFHEQYF	TGCGCCAGCAGCCCCAGACTAGCGGGAGGCTTCCACGAGCAGTACTTC	TRBD2	TRBJ2-7	16	many	TRBV4-3
CASSLGSNNEQFF	TGTGCCAGCAGCTTAGGCTCCAACAATGAGCAGTTCTTC	-	TRBJ2-1	13	-	TRBV7-9
CASSQDMSVREMDEQYF	TGCGCCAGCAGCCAAGATATGAGCGTTCGGGAGATGGACGAGCAGTACTTC	-	TRBJ2-7	17	many	TRBV4-1
CASSESGTSYKQYF	TGTGCCAGCAGTGAATCTGGGACAAGCTACAAGCAGTACTTC	-	TRBJ2-7	14	-	TRBV2
CSVARATNTGELFF	TGCAGCGTTGCCCGCGCGACGAACACCGGGGAGCTGTTTTTT	-	TRBJ2-2	14	many	TRBV29-1
CASSWDYDSSGYTF	TGTGCCAGCAGTTGGGACTATGACAGCAGCGGCTACACCTTC	-	TRBJ1-2	14	many	TRBV27
CASSSQTGPIDTQYF	TGTGCCAGCAGTTCCCAAACGGGACCGATAGATACGCAGTATTTT	-	TRBJ2-3	15	many	TRBV7-3
CASSSPPGQGGYEQYF	TGTGCCAGCAGTTCGCCGCCCGGACAGGGGGGTTACGAGCAGTACTTC	TRBD1	TRBJ2-7	16	many	TRBV6-2/TRBV6-3
CASSPPRGNEKFF	TGTGCCAGTAGTCCCCCCCGGGGGAATGAGAAGTTCTTC	-	TRBJ2-1	13	-	TRBV19
CASTIFVEGEETQYF	TGTGCCAGCACCATATTTGTGGAGGGAGAAGAGACCCAGTACTTC	-	TRBJ2-5	15	many	TRBV7-2
CASSSQGKSYEQYF	TGTGCCAGCAGTTCGCAGGGCAAGAGCTACGAGCAGTACTTC	-	TRBJ2-7	14	many	TRBV27
CASSGRARYGYTF	TGTGCCAGCAGCGGGAGGGCGAGGTATGGCTACACCTTC	-	TRBJ1-2	13	-	TRBV12-3/TRBV12-4
CASSILGLAGRSSYEQYF	TGTGCCAGCAGTATCCTAGGACTAGCGGGACGAAGCTCCTACGAGCAGTACTTC	TRBD2	TRBJ2-7	18	many	TRBV12-3/TRBV12-4
CASSSLAGLYNEQFF	TGTGCCAGCAGCTCTCTAGCGGGGCTCTACAATGAGCAGTTCTTC	TRBD2	TRBJ2-1	15	-	TRBV7-3
CASSQGASDTQYF	TGCGCCAGCAGCCAAGGGGCCTCAGATACGCAGTATTTT	-	TRBJ2-3	13	once	TRBV4-3
CASSQDGDSFYGNTF	TGTGCCAGCAGCCAAGACGGGGATTCCTTTTATGGCAACACCTTC	-	TRBJ1-2	15	-	TRBV4-2
CSATLTGNYGYTF	TGCAGTGCTACCTTGACAGGGAACTATGGCTACACCTTC	TRBD1	TRBJ1-2	13	many	TRBV20-1
CASGVSWSAYNEQFF	TGTGCCAGCGGTGTTAGCTGGAGTGCCTACAATGAGCAGTTCTTC	-	TRBJ2-1	15	-	TRBV6-2/TRBV6-3
CASSAPGGVNTEAFF	TGTGCCAGCAGTGCCCCGGGAGGGGTGAACACTGAAGCTTTCTTT	-	TRBJ1-1	15	many	TRBV12-3/TRBV12-4
CASSLAAGANVLTF	TGTGCCAGCAGCCTAGCAGCCGGGGCCAACGTCCTGACTTTC	-	TRBJ2-6	14	many	TRBV28